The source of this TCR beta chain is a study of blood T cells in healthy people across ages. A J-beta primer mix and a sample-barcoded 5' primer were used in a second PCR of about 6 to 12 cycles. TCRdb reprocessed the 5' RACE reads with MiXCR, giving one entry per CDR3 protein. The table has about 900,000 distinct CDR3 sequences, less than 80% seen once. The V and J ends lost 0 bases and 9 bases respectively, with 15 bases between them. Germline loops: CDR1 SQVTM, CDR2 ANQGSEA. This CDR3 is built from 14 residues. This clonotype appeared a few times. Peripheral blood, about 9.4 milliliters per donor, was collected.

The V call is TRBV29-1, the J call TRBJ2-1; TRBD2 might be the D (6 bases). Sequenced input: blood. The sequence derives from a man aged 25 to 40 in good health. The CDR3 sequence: CSVEDPAGGGEQFF. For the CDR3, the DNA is TGCAGCGTTGAAGATCCTGCTGGGGGAGGTGAGCAGTTCTTC.